This T cell receptor beta chain was recovered during a study of control samples from healthy donors and cancer patients. The sample holds a few counts of this clone. Profiling relied on immunoSEQ multiplex PCR, and the TCRdb table lists in-frame clones only, not all of them. Of about 98,000 clones in the sample, approximately 82% were seen once. The clonotype comes from a man aged 60 to 69 in good health. The specimen sequenced was blood.

CDR3 amino acids: CASSDFLTSGEGNEQFF. In nucleotides, the CDR3 is TGTGCCAGCAGTGATTTTCTCACTAGCGGGGAGGGGAATGAGCAGTTCTTC. The chain joins TRBV2 to TRBJ2-1; the match to TRBD2 covers 10 bases. Looked up from germline, CDR1 is SNHLY and CDR2 is FYNNEI. CDR3 size: 17 residues. V was pared by 3 bases and J by 7 bases, with 12 bases of the junction left unmatched.